The table lists the clone carrying this TCR beta chain with many counts. Its cognate antigen is unknown. This specimen comes from a study of T cells in Graves' hyperthyroidism and ophthalmopathy. General study points: Ophthalmopathy was model-predicted a median roughly 6.2 months pre-onset.

Regions amplified from RNA transcripts were the TCR beta CDR3 regions. The TCR CDR3 was amplified in a first-round RT-PCR using the HTBI primer set. Via MiXCR, TCRdb re-called the multiplex PCR reads, giving one row per CDR3 protein. The data show roughly 300,000 distinct CDR3 sequences, approximately 14% seen once. There are 13 residues in the CDR3. Trimming removed 7 bases at V and 4 bases at J, with 15 bases between. The V gene's germline CDR1 is SGDLS and CDR2 YYNGEE. Sequencing was performed on blood. This chain links TRBV9 with TRBJ2-7, with a tentative D call TRBD2 (5 bases). This clonotype originated in a woman in her twenties or thirties with Graves' hyperthyroidism. The CDR3 coding sequence is TGTGCCAGCGGCGGCCTAGCCCCTTACGAGCAGTACTTC. Protein product: CASGGLAPYEQYF. Full variable domain (missing parts from reference TRBV9 and TRBJ2-7): DSGVTQTPKHLITATGQRVTLRCSPRSGDLSVYWYQQSLDQGLQFLIQYYNGEERAKGNILERFSAQQFPDLHSELNLSSLELGDSALYFCASGGLAPYEQYFGPGTRLTVT.